Following are 25 T cell receptor beta chains from one sample sequenced in a study of T cells in tumors and immune-related adverse events. Clones were read by immunoSEQ multiplex PCR, and TCRdb kept only the in-frame ones, dropping some. The table shows about 11,000 clones, with roughly 92% occurring only once. The material was lymph node tissue, obtained from a patient treated with anti-PD-1 therapy. The receptors derive from a female donor with metastatic renal cell carcinoma.

In this sample, this clone turned up once. This chain links TRBV21-1 with TRBJ1-2; the table's D call TRBD1 went unverified against the DNA. TRBV21-1 is a listed pseudogene. The CDR3 is 18 amino acids. CDR3 nucleotides: TGTGCCAGCAGCAAAAAGGGGACAGGGATTGAGAACAACTATGGCTACACCTTC. Translating it yields CASSKKGTGIENNYGYTF.

V gene TRBV7-2 combines with J gene TRBJ2-1; D call uncertain. V was trimmed by 3 bases and J by 2 bases, leaving 11 bases between them. The V gene's germline CDR1 is SGHTA and CDR2 FQGNSA. The CDR3 has 15 amino acids. The CDR3 here is CASSFIVGPYNEQFF. DNA for the CDR3: TGTGCCAGCAGCTTTATCGTCGGCCCCTACAATGAGCAGTTCTTC.

The V and J genes are TRBV7-2 and TRBJ2-3; maybe TRBD1 (6 bases). The CDR3 sequence is 15 residues long. From germline, CDR1 is SGHTA and CDR2 FQGNSA. Deletions cut 5 bases from V and 0 bases from J, with 12 bases between. CDR3 sequence reads: CASSRQGSSTDTQYF. In nucleotides, the CDR3 is TGTGCCAGCAGCCGTCAGGGGTCCAGCACAGATACGCAGTATTTT.

The rearrangement uses TRBV19 and TRBJ2-5; TRBD2 aligns across 13 bases. Per the germline V gene, CDR1 is LNHDA and CDR2 is SQIVND (reference sequence). Trimming at V came to 7 bases and at J to 10 bases, leaving 9 bases not matched to a gene. This CDR3 comprises 14 residues. CDR3 region: CASKDLLAGGVQYF. The CDR3, as DNA: TGTGCCAGTAAGGATCTACTAGCGGGAGGGGTCCAGTACTTC. Based on the CDR3 plus reference TRBV19 and TRBJ2-5, the full variable domain is DGGITQSPKYLFRKEGQNVTLSCEQNLNHDAMYWYRQDPGQGLRLIYYSQIVNDFQKGDIAEGYSVSREKKESFPLTVTSAQKNPTAFYLCASKDLLAGGVQYFGPGTRLLVL.

This rearrangement joins TRBV6-6 to TRBJ2-5; 11 bases map to TRBD1. Trimming at V came to 5 bases and at J to 2 bases, leaving 4 bases not matched to a gene. CDR3 length: 15 amino acids. Germline CDR1 MNHNY, CDR2 SVGAGI (reference sequence). The CDR3 region is CASSIGTGGQETQYF. The CDR3 nucleotides read TGTGCCAGCAGTATCGGGACAGGGGGGCAAGAGACCCAGTACTTC.

The chain uses TRBV6-1 and TRBJ2-7; 9 positions agree with TRBD2. CDR1 is MNHNS, CDR2 SASEGT, per germline. The length of the CDR3 is 15 residues. Trimming removed 6 bases from V and 6 bases from J; junction bases left unmatched: 12. CDR3 nucleotide sequence: TGTGCCAGCAGGACGATAGCGGGAGCCCTCGGCGAGCAGTACTTC. Translating gives CASRTIAGALGEQYF.

About this clone itself: One junction end disagrees with the germline gene, perhaps due to a read error. The chain carries TRBV10-3 and TRBJ1-4, with 7 bases lining up with TRBD1. The CDR3 loop spans 13 amino acids. The germline V gene encodes CDR1 ENHRY and CDR2 SYGVKD. The CDR3 nucleotides are TGTGCCATCAGTGGATTAGCGGAGGGACAGCCAATTTTT. Its translation: CAISGLAEGQPIF.

The chain employs TRBV5-1 and TRBJ1-1, with D possibly being TRBD1 (6 bases). V shed 7 bases and J shed 4 bases, with 20 bases lying between them. Germline V lookup: CDR1 SGHRS, CDR2 YFSETQ. The CDR3 has 15 residues. CDR3 residues: CASRVGGARSTEAFF. In DNA form, the CDR3 reads TGCGCCAGCCGGGTTGGGGGGGCGCGGAGCACTGAAGCTTTCTTT.

This rearrangement joins TRBV15 to TRBJ1-5; D remains unclear. The CDR3 consists of 13 residues. CDR1 and CDR2 from the germline V gene are LNHNV and YYDKDF (reference sequence). With 3 bases removed from V and 5 bases from J, the gap between germline ends came to 8 bases. CDR3 coding DNA: TGTGCCACCAGCAGGGAATCTTATCAGCCCCAGCATTTT. Translated, it gives CATSRESYQPQHF.

The V gene is TRBV6-6, the J gene TRBJ1-2; D perhaps matches TRBD1 (5 bases). CDR1 is MNHNY and CDR2 is SVGAGI in the germline V gene (reference sequence). The V end lost 2 bases, the J end lost 4 bases, and 11 bases lay between the germline ends. This CDR3 has 14 amino acids. The CDR3 DNA sequence: TGTGCCAGCAGTTACGGGGGGTCGTCCTATGGCTACACCTTC. Translated, it gives CASSYGGSSYGYTF.

This sequence joins TRBV15 and TRBJ1-5; D remains ambiguous. CDR3 length: 13 residues. The germline CDR1 and CDR2 sequences are LNHNV and YYDKDF (reference sequence). V was trimmed by 3 bases and J by 0 bases, leaving 3 bases between them. Here the CDR3 DNA reads TGTGCCACCAGCAGTTATAGCAATCAGCCCCAGCATTTT. Protein sequence: CATSSYSNQPQHF.

CDR3 protein: CASSARGTGELFF. The CDR3 DNA reads as TGTGCCAGCAGTGCCCGCGGTACCGGGGAGCTGTTTTTT. V gene TRBV2 combines with J gene TRBJ2-2; D remains ambiguous. The V end was cut by 4 bases, the J end by 5 bases, with 8 bases between. The CDR3 is made up of 13 amino acids. CDR1 and CDR2 (germline): SNHLY, FYNNEI.

The chain combines TRBV7-2 with TRBJ1-1, with D unresolved. The CDR3 is 14 residues long. Germline CDR1 and CDR2: SGHTA and FQGNSA. V was clipped by 1 base and J by 2 bases, with 8 bases between them. In DNA form, the CDR3 reads TGTGCCAGCAGCTTAGGAAAGGGAAACACTGAAGCTTTCTTT. Translation: CASSLGKGNTEAFF.

This clone came up a few times. V gene TRBV11-3 combines with J gene TRBJ1-2; weak D call: TRBD1 (5 bases). In germline, CDR1 is SGHNT, CDR2 YENEEA. Trimming removed 3 bases at V and 5 bases at J, with 19 bases between. This CDR3 has 16 amino acids. The CDR3 loop reads CASSFAGAERPYGYTF. CDR3 sequence (DNA): TGTGCCAGCAGCTTCGCTGGGGCCGAAAGGCCATATGGCTACACCTTC.

V gene TRBV7-2 combines with J gene TRBJ2-7; perhaps TRBD1 as D (6 bases). The CDR3 runs to 15 residues. Trimming pared 4 bases from V and 0 bases from J, leaving 13 bases between. The germline V gene encodes CDR1 SGHTA and CDR2 FQGNSA. The CDR3: CASSSTGLYSYEQYF. In DNA, the CDR3 is TGTGCCAGCAGCTCCACAGGGTTATACTCCTACGAGCAGTACTTC. The full variable domain, with the rest looked up from reference TRBV7-2 and TRBJ2-7, is GAGVSQSPSNKVTEKGKDVELRCDPISGHTALYWYRQSLGQGLEFLIYFQGNSAPDKSGLPSDRFSAERTGGSVSTLTIQRTQQEDSAVYLCASSSTGLYSYEQYFGPGTRLTVT.

J is TRBJ2-4 and V is TRBV5-1; TRBD2 matches at 7 bases. The CDR3 is 14 residues long. Germline lookup yields CDR1 SGHRS and CDR2 YFSETQ. J was trimmed by 0 bases and V by 7 bases; bases with no gene match: 4. CDR3 loop: CASRGELAKNIQYF. The DNA for the CDR3 is TGCGCCAGCCGGGGGGAACTAGCCAAAAACATTCAGTACTTC.

The rearrangement links TRBV6-1 to TRBJ2-3; D may be TRBD2 (7 bases). Germline-derived CDR1 and CDR2 are MNHNS and SASEGT. This CDR3 has 14 residues. With 6 bases removed from V and 5 bases from J, the gap between germline ends came to 15 bases. The CDR3 coding sequence is TGTGCCAGCAGCCCGGGGGGCCCTAAAGATACGCAGTATTTT. Amino acid sequence: CASSPGGPKDTQYF.

The chain couples TRBV7-8 to TRBJ2-7; D possibly corresponds to TRBD2 (6 bases). The CDR3 has 17 residues. V shed 1 base and J shed 0 bases, with 16 bases lying between them. The germline V gene has CDR1 SGHVS and CDR2 FQNEAQ. CDR3 loop: CASSLGPAGSSSYEQYF. The CDR3 DNA follows: TGTGCCAGCAGCTTAGGCCCCGCGGGGTCAAGCTCCTACGAGCAGTACTTC.

Remarks on this clone: Germline is not matched at one junction end, which may reflect a read error. The sample carries other DNA sequences with the same CDR3. V is TRBV5-1 and J is TRBJ1-3; D is ambiguous. The CDR3 consists of 16 residues. CDR1 is SGHRS, CDR2 YFSETQ, per germline. The CDR3 sequence: CASSSGGLQYWNTIYF. The CDR3, as DNA: TGCGCCAGTAGCTCGGGTGGCCTTCAATATTGGAACACCATATATTTT. Supplemented by reference TRBV5-1 and TRBJ1-3, the full variable domain reads KAGVTQTPRYLIKTRGQQVTLSCSPISGHRSVSWYQQTPGQGLQFLFEYFSETQRNKGNFPGRFSGRQFSNSRSEMNVSTLELGDSALYLCASSSGGLQYWNTIYFGEGSWLTVV.

The chain links TRBV11-3 to TRBJ1-1; 8 positions agree with TRBD1. Trimming cost V 5 bases and J 11 bases; bases outside gene matches: 4. The V gene's germline CDR1 is SGHNT and CDR2 YENEEA. There are 11 residues in the CDR3. CDR3 coding DNA: TGTGCCAGCAGCGTGGGGACAGGTGCTTTCTTT. This codes for CASSVGTGAFF.

V usage is TRBV10-2 and J usage is TRBJ1-5; no clear D gene. Trimming took 7 bases from V and 2 from J, leaving 9 bases between them. Germline values: CDR1 WSHSY, CDR2 SAAADI. CDR3 size: 13 residues. DNA for the CDR3: TGCGCCAGCAAGGTGGCGGGCAATCAGCCCCAGCATTTT. It is translated as CASKVAGNQPQHF.

This chain connects TRBV7-2 to TRBJ2-7; a possible D gene is TRBD1 (5 bases). The germline CDR1 and CDR2 sequences are SGHTA and FQGNSA. This CDR3 is 15 amino acids long. V gave up 0 bases and J gave up 6 bases, with 15 bases separating them. For the CDR3, the DNA is TGTGCCAGCAGCTTAGCGTTGGGGCCTATGCGCGAGCAGTACTTC. Protein: CASSLALGPMREQYF. Using reference TRBV7-2 and TRBJ2-7 for the parts outside the CDR3, the full variable domain is GAGVSQSPSNKVTEKGKDVELRCDPISGHTALYWYRQSLGQGLEFLIYFQGNSAPDKSGLPSDRFSAERTGGSVSTLTIQRTQQEDSAVYLCASSLALGPMREQYFGPGTRLTVT.

The chain combines TRBV27 with TRBJ1-4, with 7 nucleotides matching TRBD1. The V and J ends lost 5 bases and 6 bases, in that order; junction bases with no gene match: 15. CDR1 MNHEY and CDR2 SMNVEV come from the germline V gene (reference sequence). There are 17 residues in the CDR3. The CDR3 sequence: CASSHGQAFLSDEKLFF. In DNA form, the CDR3 reads TGTGCCAGCAGTCATGGACAGGCGTTCCTTTCTGATGAAAAACTGTTTTTT.

The rearrangement uses TRBV5-1 and TRBJ2-3; 7 bases align to TRBD1. The germline V gene encodes CDR1 SGHRS and CDR2 YFSETQ. The CDR3 has 15 residues. The V gene end was trimmed by 4 bases and the J gene end by 5 bases; junction bases not matched to a gene: 10. CDR3 loop: CASSPQVGGLDTQYF. CDR3 nucleotides: TGCGCCAGCAGCCCACAGGTAGGGGGCCTAGATACGCAGTATTTT.

V and J are TRBV7-2 and TRBJ2-2; TRBD2 matches 11 bases. With V trimmed by 3 bases and J by 6 bases, 3 bases remained unmatched. The CDR3 loop spans 15 amino acids. Germline V gives CDR1 SGHTA, CDR2 FQGNSA. The CDR3 DNA reads as TGTGCCAGCAGCTTTAGCGGGGGGGCCCCCGGGGAGCTGTTTTTT. It encodes CASSFSGGAPGELFF.